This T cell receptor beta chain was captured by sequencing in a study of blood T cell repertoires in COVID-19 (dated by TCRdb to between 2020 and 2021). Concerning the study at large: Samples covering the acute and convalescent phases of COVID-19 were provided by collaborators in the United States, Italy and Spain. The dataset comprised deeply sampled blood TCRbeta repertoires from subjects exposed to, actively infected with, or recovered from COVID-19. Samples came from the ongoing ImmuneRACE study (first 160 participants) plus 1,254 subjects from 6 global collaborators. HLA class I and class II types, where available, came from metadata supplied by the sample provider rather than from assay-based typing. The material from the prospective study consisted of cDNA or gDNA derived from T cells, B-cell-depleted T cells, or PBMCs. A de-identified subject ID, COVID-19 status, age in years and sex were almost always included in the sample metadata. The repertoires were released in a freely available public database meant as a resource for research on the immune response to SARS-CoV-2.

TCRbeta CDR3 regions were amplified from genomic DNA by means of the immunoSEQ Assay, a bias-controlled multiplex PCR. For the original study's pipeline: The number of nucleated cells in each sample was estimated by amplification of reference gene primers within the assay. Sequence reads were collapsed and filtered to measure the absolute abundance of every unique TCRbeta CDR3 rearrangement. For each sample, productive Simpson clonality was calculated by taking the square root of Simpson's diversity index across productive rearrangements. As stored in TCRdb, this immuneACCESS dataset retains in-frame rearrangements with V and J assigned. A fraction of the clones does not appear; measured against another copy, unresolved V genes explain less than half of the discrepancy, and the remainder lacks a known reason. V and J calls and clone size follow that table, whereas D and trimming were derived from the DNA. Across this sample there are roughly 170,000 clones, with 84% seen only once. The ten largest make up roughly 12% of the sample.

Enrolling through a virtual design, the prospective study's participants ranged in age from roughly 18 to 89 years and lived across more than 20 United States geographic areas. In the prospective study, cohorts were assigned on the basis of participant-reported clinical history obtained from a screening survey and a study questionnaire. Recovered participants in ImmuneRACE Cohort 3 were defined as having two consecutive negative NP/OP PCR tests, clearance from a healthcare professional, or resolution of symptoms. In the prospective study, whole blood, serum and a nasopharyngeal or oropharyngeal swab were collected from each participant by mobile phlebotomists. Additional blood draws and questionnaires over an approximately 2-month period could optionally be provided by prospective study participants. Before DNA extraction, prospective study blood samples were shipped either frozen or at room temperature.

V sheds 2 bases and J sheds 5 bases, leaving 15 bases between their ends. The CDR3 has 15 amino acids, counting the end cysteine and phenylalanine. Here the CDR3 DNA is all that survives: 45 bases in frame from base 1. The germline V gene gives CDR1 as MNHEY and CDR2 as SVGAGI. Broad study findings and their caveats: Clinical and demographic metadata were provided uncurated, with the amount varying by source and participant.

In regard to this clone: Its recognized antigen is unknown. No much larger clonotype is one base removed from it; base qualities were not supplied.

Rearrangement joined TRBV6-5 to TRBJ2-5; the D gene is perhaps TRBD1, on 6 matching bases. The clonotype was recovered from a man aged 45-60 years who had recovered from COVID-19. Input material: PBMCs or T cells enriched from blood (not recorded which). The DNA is TGTGCCAGCAGTTACCGACAGGCGGTGAGGGAGACCCAGTACTTC. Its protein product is CASSYRQAVRETQYF.